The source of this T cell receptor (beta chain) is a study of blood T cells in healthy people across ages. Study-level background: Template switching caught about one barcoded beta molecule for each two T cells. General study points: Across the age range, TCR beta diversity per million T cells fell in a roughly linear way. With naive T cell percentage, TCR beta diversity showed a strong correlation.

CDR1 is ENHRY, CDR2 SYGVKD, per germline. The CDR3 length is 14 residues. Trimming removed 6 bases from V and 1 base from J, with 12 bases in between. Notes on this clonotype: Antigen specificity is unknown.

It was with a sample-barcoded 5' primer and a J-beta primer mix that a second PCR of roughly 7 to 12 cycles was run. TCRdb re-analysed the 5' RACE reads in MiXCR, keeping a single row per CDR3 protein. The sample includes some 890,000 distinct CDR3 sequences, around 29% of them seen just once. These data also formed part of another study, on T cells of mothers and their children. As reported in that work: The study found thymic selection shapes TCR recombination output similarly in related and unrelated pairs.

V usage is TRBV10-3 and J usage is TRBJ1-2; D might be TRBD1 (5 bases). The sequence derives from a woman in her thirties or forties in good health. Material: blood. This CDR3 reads CAISPAGGNYGYTF. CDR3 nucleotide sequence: TGTGCCATCAGCCCGGCGGGGGGTAACTATGGCTACACCTTC.